A selection of T cell receptor beta chains follows, all from one sample in a study of control samples from healthy donors and cancer patients. Clones were read by immunoSEQ multiplex PCR, and TCRdb kept only the in-frame ones, dropping some. The sample shows about 89,000 clones, approximately 86% of them seen only once. What was sequenced was blood. The source of these receptors is a man aged 30 to 39 in good health. Each CDR3 is given with its conserved first and last residue. A D gene is named only where the DNA matches it firmly. Expanded clones get a size class; other rows say once, few or many, or leave the size out.

TRBV28,TRBJ1-2,NA,NA,CASSLTQQTHYGYTF,TGTGCCAGCAGTTTGACCCAACAGACTCACTATGGCTACACCTTC
TRBV2,TRBJ1-4,NA,NA,CASRDGYNEKLFF,TGTGCCAGCCGGGACGGATATAATGAAAAACTGTTTTTT
TRBV5-5,TRBJ1-1,NA,NA,CASSSSGTGLEAFF,TGTGCCAGCAGCTCTTCCGGGACGGGCCTTGAAGCTTTCTTT
TRBV18,TRBJ1-1,NA,NA,CASSTAQENTEAFF,TGTGCCAGCTCTACGGCACAGGAGAACACTGAAGCTTTCTTT
TRBV1,TRBJ2-3,NA,NA,CTSSQAGTSGVVDTQYF,TGCACCAGCAGCCAAGCCGGGACTAGCGGGGTGGTCGATACGCAGTATTTT
TRBV7-9,TRBJ2-6,TRBD1,few,CASSDRGDNVLTF,TGTGCCAGCAGCGACAGGGGTGACAACGTCCTGACTTTC
TRBV19,TRBJ1-1,TRBD1,NA,CASSPTGENTEAFF,TGTGCCAGTAGTCCGACAGGGGAGAACACTGAAGCTTTCTTT
TRBV28,TRBJ2-7,NA,NA,CASTAGGSYEQYF,TGTGCCAGCACGGCCGGCGGGTCCTACGAGCAGTACTTC
TRBV11-3,TRBJ2-3,NA,NA,CASSLGHTTDTQYF,TGTGCCAGCAGCTTAGGACACACCACAGATACGCAGTATTTT
TRBV7-8,TRBJ2-7,NA,NA,CASSPSGRGAYEQYF,TGTGCCAGCAGCCCCTCTGGCAGGGGGGCCTACGAGCAGTACTTC